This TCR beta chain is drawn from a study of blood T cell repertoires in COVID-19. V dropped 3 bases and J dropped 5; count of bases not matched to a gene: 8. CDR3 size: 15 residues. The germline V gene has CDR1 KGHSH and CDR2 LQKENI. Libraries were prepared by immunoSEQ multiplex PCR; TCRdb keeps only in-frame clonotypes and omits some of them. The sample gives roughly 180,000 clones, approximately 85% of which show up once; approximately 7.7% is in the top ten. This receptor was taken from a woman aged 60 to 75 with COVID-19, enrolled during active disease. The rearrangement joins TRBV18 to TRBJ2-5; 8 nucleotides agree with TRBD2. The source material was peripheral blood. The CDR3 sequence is CASSPVREGPETQYF. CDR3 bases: TGTGCCAGCTCACCCGTCCGGGAGGGACCTGAGACCCAGTACTTC.